The 32 T cell receptor beta chains below were found in one sample sequenced in a study of T cell responses to AZD1222 COVID-19 vaccine. The method was immunoSEQ multiplex PCR; TCRdb's version includes in-frame clones alone and lacks a portion of them. Among tens of thousands of clones listed, 90% were seen once. The material sequenced was peripheral blood, taken 28 days after the second AZD1222 dose. These receptor sequences come from an adult who received the AZD1222 COVID-19 vaccine.

The J gene is TRBJ1-5, the V gene TRBV28; D gene ambiguous. V lost 2 bases to trimming and J lost 0 bases, with 11 bases between them. CDR1 MDHEN and CDR2 SYDVKM come from the germline V gene. The CDR3 contains 16 residues. The chain's CDR3 is CASSLRGSYSNQPQHF. CDR3 sequence (DNA): TGTGCCAGCAGTTTAAGAGGTTCTTATAGCAATCAGCCCCAGCATTTT.

The J gene is TRBJ2-1, the V gene TRBV19; 8 nucleotides agree with TRBD1. The germline CDR1 and CDR2 sequences are LNHDA and SQIVND (reference sequence). J lost 16 bases, V lost 2 bases, and 10 bases had no gene match. CDR3 length: 13 residues. The CDR3 loop is CASSISAGQVVFF. The CDR3 DNA reads as TGTGCCAGTAGTATATCCGCGGGACAGGTCGTCTTCTTC.

The chain employs TRBV5-1 and TRBJ2-7; D is perhaps TRBD2 (6 bases). This CDR3 is 16 amino acids long. The germline gives CDR1 SGHRS, CDR2 YFSETQ. Trimming removed 4 bases from V and 3 bases from J, with 20 bases in between. The CDR3 DNA is TGCGCCAGCAGCCCGAGGAGGGAATTTGAACGCTACGAGCAGTACTTC. It translates to CASSPRREFERYEQYF.

The rearrangement uses TRBV19 and TRBJ1-2; D may be TRBD1 (6 bases). Germline V gene lookup returns CDR1 LNHDA and CDR2 SQIVND (reference sequence). V shed 6 bases and J shed 6 bases, with 17 bases lying between them. The CDR3 spans 14 residues. The CDR3 reads CASSPGARGDGYTF. The CDR3 DNA reads as TGTGCCAGTAGCCCCGGGGCCAGGGGCGATGGCTACACCTTC.

This chain joins TRBV5-1 and TRBJ1-1, with D perhaps TRBD1 (6 bases). This CDR3 region has 15 residues. Deletions cut 0 bases from V and 2 bases from J, with 11 bases between. Germline V gives CDR1 SGHRS, CDR2 YFSETQ. The DNA for the CDR3 is TGCGCCAGCAGCTTGGCCGGACAGACAAACACTGAAGCTTTCTTT. It codes for CASSLAGQTNTEAFF.

The chain employs TRBV5-1 and TRBJ2-1, with D tentatively TRBD1 (5 bases). CDR3 length equals 14 residues. Germline assignment: CDR1 SGHRS and CDR2 YFSETQ. Trimming left V 1 base short and J 7 bases short, with 12 bases between. The CDR3: CASSLTSGYNEQFF. As DNA, the CDR3 is TGCGCCAGCAGCTTGACGTCAGGGTATAATGAGCAGTTCTTC.

This clone was counted a single time. DNA of the CDR3: TGCGCCAGCAGCTTGGCCCCGACCGGGACAGGGTCGGCCGGGGAGCTGTTTTTT. This gives the protein CASSLAPTGTGSAGELFF. The genes are TRBV5-1 and TRBJ2-2; 9 positions agree with TRBD1. Germline V gene lookup returns CDR1 SGHRS and CDR2 YFSETQ. This CDR3 has 18 residues. Trimming took 0 bases from V and 6 from J; bases not matched to a gene: 12.

The chain has TRBV10-1 and TRBJ2-3; the match to TRBD2 covers 15 bases. V trimming: 5 bases; J trimming: 4 bases; junction bases outside the gene matches: 1. CDR3 size: 15 residues. Germline V gene sequence: CDR1 WNHNN, CDR2 SYGVQD (reference sequence). CDR3 sequence: CASSRTSGGADTQYF. Written as DNA, the CDR3 is TGCGCCAGCAGTCGGACTAGCGGGGGGGCAGATACGCAGTATTTT.

CDR3 loop: CASSEYDTWYGYTF. CDR3 nucleotide sequence: TGTGCCAGCAGTGAATATGACACTTGGTATGGCTACACCTTC. This chain uses TRBV25-1 with TRBJ1-2; no reliable D call. Deletions cut 0 bases from V and 5 bases from J, with 10 bases between. The CDR3 sequence is 14 residues long. The germline CDR1 and CDR2 sequences are MGHDK and SYGVNS.

The V gene is TRBV9, the J gene TRBJ1-2; 7 nucleotides match TRBD1. V lost 3 bases, J lost 8 bases, and 13 bases stayed unmatched. The V gene's germline CDR1 is SGDLS and CDR2 YYNGEE. The CDR3 has 15 residues. The CDR3 reads CASSGDRVDPSGYTF. The CDR3 nucleotides read TGTGCCAGCAGCGGCGACAGGGTGGATCCTTCGGGCTACACCTTC.

CDR3 nucleotide sequence: TGTGCCAGCAGTTTTGGGGGGCAGGGCTACACCTTC. Residues: CASSFGGQGYTF. This sequence joins TRBV12-3 or TRBV12-4 and TRBJ1-2, with a possible D match to TRBD1 (6 bases). The CDR3 sequence is 12 residues long. V was clipped by 3 bases and J by 8 bases, with 10 bases between them.

This clone was observed once. This rearrangement joins TRBV5-6 to TRBJ2-5; TRBD1 agrees at 8 bases. The trim removed 4 bases at V and 6 bases at J, leaving 5 bases unmatched. Germline V gene lookup returns CDR1 SGHDT and CDR2 YYEEEE. This CDR3 is 13 amino acids long. CDR3 residues: CASSKTGEKTQYF. The DNA for the CDR3 is TGTGCCAGCAGCAAGACAGGGGAAAAGACCCAGTACTTC.

The chain carries TRBV10-3 and TRBJ1-2; D remains unclear. CDR1 and CDR2 from the germline V gene are ENHRY and SYGVKD. V was cut by 3 bases and J by 4 bases, with 15 bases left in between. This CDR3 contains 15 residues. The CDR3 DNA reads as TGTGCCATCAGTGATGGTGCTTCGAGTGGCTATGGCTACACCTTC. This codes for CAISDGASSGYGYTF.

V gene TRBV5-1 combines with J gene TRBJ2-5; 7 bases align to TRBD1. CDR1 and CDR2 from the germline V gene are SGHRS and YFSETQ. V shed 2 bases and J 5 bases; nucleotides not matched to a gene: 3. This CDR3 has 13 residues. DNA for the CDR3: TGCGCCAGCAGCTTACAGGGGAGTGAGACCCAGTACTTC. This gives the protein CASSLQGSETQYF.

V usage is TRBV6-5 and J usage is TRBJ2-7; 8 bases are a match to TRBD1. The CDR3 sequence is 15 residues long. In germline, CDR1 is MNHEY, CDR2 SVGAGI. V lost 2 bases, J lost 1 base, and 4 bases stayed unmatched. CDR3 sequence: CASSYDQGASYEQYF. CDR3 nucleotides: TGTGCCAGCAGTTACGACCAGGGGGCATCCTACGAGCAGTACTTC.

This chain's CDR3 is CASSQGWKETQYF. The CDR3 DNA reads as TGCGCCAGCAGCCAGGGCTGGAAAGAGACCCAGTACTTC. The J gene is TRBJ2-5, the V gene TRBV5-1, with a tentative D call TRBD1 (5 bases). The CDR3 totals 13 residues. V lost 4 bases and J 3 bases, leaving 10 bases between the germline ends. CDR1 is SGHRS and CDR2 is YFSETQ in the germline V gene.

This chain links TRBV10-2 with TRBJ1-3, with 10 bases aligning to TRBD1. V lost 4 bases and J lost 2; bases outside the gene matches: 5. The germline gives CDR1 WSHSY, CDR2 SAAADI. The CDR3 contains 16 residues. CDR3 bases: TGCGCCAGCAGTGGTGGGGGACAGGGGACTGGAAACACCATATATTTT. It is translated as CASSGGGQGTGNTIYF.

The chain carries TRBV4-1 and TRBJ2-7, with unresolved D. Germline CDR1 is MGHRA and CDR2 is YSYEKL. V was cut by 0 bases and J by 0 bases, with 12 bases left in between. This CDR3 comprises 16 residues. DNA of the CDR3: TGCGCCAGCAGCCAAGATCTCGGCCGCTACTCCTACGAGCAGTACTTC. Protein product: CASSQDLGRYSYEQYF.

The CDR3 spells CASSVLDRNSPLHF. The CDR3 bases are TGTGCCAGCAGCGTATTGGACCGTAATTCACCCCTCCACTTT. The V and J genes are TRBV9 and TRBJ1-6, with unresolved D. The germline V gene encodes CDR1 SGDLS and CDR2 YYNGEE. This CDR3 contains 14 residues. Trimming left V 1 base short and J 6 bases short, with 8 bases between.

The rearrangement uses TRBV2 and TRBJ2-7; 9 bases match TRBD1. J gave up 0 bases and V 4 bases, and 7 bases lay outside the gene matches. The V gene's germline CDR1 is SNHLY and CDR2 FYNNEI. The CDR3 loop spans 16 amino acids. The CDR3 nucleotides read TGTGCCAGCAGTGCTGTTGGGGGACAGGGCTCCTACGAGCAGTACTTC. Translation: CASSAVGGQGSYEQYF.

V is TRBV19 and J is TRBJ1-5, with D maybe TRBD1 (6 bases). The CDR3 loop spans 14 amino acids. Per germline, CDR1 LNHDA and CDR2 SQIVND (reference sequence). With 3 bases removed from V and 7 bases from J, the gap between germline ends came to 13 bases. The CDR3 bases are TGTGCCAGTAGTATGCGGGGGGCCTGGCAGCCCCAGCATTTT. This gives the protein CASSMRGAWQPQHF.

The chain recombines TRBV11-2 with TRBJ2-7; TRBD1 or TRBD2 may be the D gene (5 bases each). V was clipped by 4 bases and J by 1 base, with 14 bases between them. This CDR3 spans 15 amino acids. Germline CDR1 SGHAT, CDR2 FQNNGV. The CDR3 DNA follows: TGTGCCAGCAGCTCAACGGGACCGCCGTCCTACGAGCAGTACTTC. It is translated as CASSSTGPPSYEQYF.

The chain joins TRBV5-4 to TRBJ1-1, with a tentative D call TRBD1 (5 bases). The CDR3 runs 15 residues. Germline lookup yields CDR1 SGHNT and CDR2 YYREEE (reference sequence). V gave up 3 bases and J gave up 1 base, with 13 bases separating them. Here the CDR3 reads CASSSPGPQNTEAFF. The CDR3 DNA reads as TGTGCCAGCAGCTCCCCGGGACCCCAGAACACTGAAGCTTTCTTT.

This rearrangement joins TRBV14 to TRBJ2-7, with 12 bases identical to TRBD2. The J segment lost 3 bases and the V segment lost 4 bases, leaving 7 bases of the junction unmatched. The CDR3 runs 16 residues. Per the germline V gene, CDR1 is SGHDN and CDR2 is FVKESK. Here the CDR3 DNA reads TGTGCCAGCAGCCCTCTCCGGGGACTAGCGGGCTACGAGCAGTACTTC. The encoded protein is CASSPLRGLAGYEQYF.

The chain couples TRBV5-1 to TRBJ2-5; unclear D gene. Germline V gene lookup returns CDR1 SGHRS and CDR2 YFSETQ. This CDR3 is built from 15 residues. With 4 bases removed from V and 5 bases from J, the gap between germline ends came to 18 bases. CDR3 region: CASSAYHGLRETQYF. For the CDR3, the DNA is TGCGCCAGCAGCGCCTACCACGGGTTGAGGGAGACCCAGTACTTC.

The rearrangement links TRBV18 to TRBJ2-5, with D tentatively TRBD1 (6 bases). CDR1 is KGHSH, CDR2 LQKENI, per germline. The CDR3 extends over 13 amino acids. V was shortened by 4 bases and J by 5 bases, with 11 bases between the two germline ends. The CDR3 region is CASSLAGAETQYF. The CDR3 nucleotides are TGTGCCAGCTCACTGGCAGGGGCGGAGACCCAGTACTTC.

This chain joins TRBV11-3 and TRBJ2-3, with TRBD1 matching 11 bases. CDR1 and CDR2 (germline): SGHNT, YENEEA. The J segment lost 3 bases and the V segment lost 4 bases, leaving 3 bases of the junction unmatched. The CDR3 length is 15 residues. CDR3 protein: CASSSDRGRTDTQYF. The CDR3, as DNA: TGTGCCAGCAGCTCGGACAGGGGGCGAACAGATACGCAGTATTTT.

This rearrangement joins TRBV10-3 to TRBJ2-5; tentative D call: TRBD2 (6 bases). V lost 1 base to trimming and J lost 4 bases, with 13 bases between them. Germline V gives CDR1 ENHRY, CDR2 SYGVKD. The CDR3 extends over 15 amino acids. The CDR3 is CAISEYAGTGETQYF. As DNA, the CDR3 is TGTGCCATCAGTGAGTATGCGGGGACTGGAGAGACCCAGTACTTC.

The V call is TRBV18, the J call TRBJ2-1; D is possibly TRBD1 (6 bases). The CDR3 has 15 amino acids. Trimming removed 3 bases from V and 3 bases from J, with 12 bases in between. Germline lookup yields CDR1 KGHSH and CDR2 LQKENI. The chain's CDR3 is CASSPDRLYYNEQFF. For the CDR3, the DNA is TGTGCCAGCTCACCCGACAGGCTTTACTACAATGAGCAGTTCTTC. The full variable domain, completed using reference TRBV18 and TRBJ2-1, is NAGVMQNPRHLVRRRGQEARLRCSPMKGHSHVYWYRQLPEEGLKFMVYLQKENIIDESGMPKERFSAEFPKEGPSILRIQQVVRGDSAAYFCASSPDRLYYNEQFFGPGTRLTVL.

This clone was observed a single time. The chain employs TRBV7-9 and TRBJ1-5, with D hard to call. V gave up 1 base and J gave up 2 bases, with 9 bases separating them. The CDR3 is 15 amino acids. CDR1 is SEHNR and CDR2 is FQNEAQ in the germline V gene (reference sequence). CDR3 nucleotides: TGTGCCAGCAGCTTAGTGGGTGGAGGCAATCAGCCCCAGCATTTT. It is translated as CASSLVGGGNQPQHF.

This rearrangement joins TRBV5-1 to TRBJ1-2, with D unresolved. V lost 2 bases to trimming and J lost 6 bases, with 11 bases between them. Per the germline V gene, CDR1 is SGHRS and CDR2 is YFSETQ. This CDR3 has 13 amino acids. CDR3 loop: CASSFQDEDGYTF. The CDR3 region has the DNA TGCGCCAGCAGCTTCCAGGACGAGGATGGCTACACCTTC.

V is TRBV27 and J is TRBJ1-2; D may be TRBD1 (5 bases). This CDR3 comprises 16 residues. Germline lookup yields CDR1 MNHEY and CDR2 SMNVEV (reference sequence). Trimming shortened V by 4 bases and J by 4 bases, and 19 bases separated the two germline ends. The DNA for the CDR3 is TGTGCCAGCAGTTGGGGCTCTCCTTCGGGGGGCTATGGCTACACCTTC. Translating it yields CASSWGSPSGGYGYTF.